This TCR beta chain was profiled in a study of human T cells and chemical hapten exposure. In its sample, this clonotype was seen a few times. Its antigen remains unidentified. General study findings and limits: Patch test score showed a positive correlation with PT1 expanded TCR counts. With regard to DPC sensitization, TCRs above 1 in 1000 frequency did not change.

The CDR3 spans 15 residues. Deletions cut 0 bases from V and 8 bases from J, with 12 bases between. Germline V gives CDR1 SGDLS, CDR2 YYNGEE. Single cDNA molecules in the library carried unique molecular identifiers attached during preparation. TCRdb fed the RACE reads into MiXCR, producing one record per CDR3 protein. The sample lists more than 100,000 distinct CDR3 sequences; roughly 10% were seen once. Time point denoted: patch test 3, about 24 weeks after DPC sensitization. Described treatment: therapeutic diphenylcyclopropenone sensitization with weekly scalp DPC. The sample in question was whole blood, obtained in connection with sensitization to the hapten diphenylcyclopropenone (DPC). The chain carries TRBV9 and TRBJ1-6, with D uncertain. This receptor was identified in a woman aged 45 to 65 with alopecia areata. Some clones in this sample may be carry-over from other donors' samples. CDR3 coding DNA: TGTGCCAGCAGCGTAGTCCCCTCCACGGATTCACCCCTCCACTTT. Its protein product is CASSVVPSTDSPLHF.